Listed below are T cell receptor beta chains from one sample, sequenced in a study of cytomegalovirus exposure and HLA in healthy donors. This table comes from immunoSEQ multiplex PCR, and its TCRdb copy is limited to in-frame clones, with some not included. Of about 120,000 clones in the sample, around three quarters were seen once. Sequencing used PBMCs. These receptor sequences come from a man in his forties in good health and CMV-seropositive. CDR3s include the opening cysteine and the closing phenylalanine or tryptophan. The D gene is left open where the match is weak. Only some rows state a clone size, as once, few, many or a class for expanded clones.

size,D,V,J,DNA,CDR3
NA,TRBD1,TRBV5-1,TRBJ2-7,TGCGCCAGCAGCTTGGCCGCCGGGACAGGGGGATACCACGAGCAGTACTTC,CASSLAAGTGGYHEQYF
NA,NA,TRBV4-2,TRBJ1-2,TGTGCCAGCAGCCAAGATAACAGTTATGACTATGGCTACACCTTC,CASSQDNSYDYGYTF
NA,NA,TRBV4-1,TRBJ2-3,TGCGCCAGCAGCCAAGTCCCAATCGGGGGAAAGACAGATACGCAGTATTTT,CASSQVPIGGKTDTQYF
NA,TRBD1,TRBV18,TRBJ2-5,TGTGCCAGCTCACCACCGGGACAGGCCCAAGAGACCCAGTACTTC,CASSPPGQAQETQYF
NA,TRBD1,TRBV11-2,TRBJ1-6,TGTGCCAGCAGCTCGACAGGGTCGGGTAATTCACCCCTCCACTTT,CASSSTGSGNSPLHF
NA,TRBD1,TRBV2,TRBJ2-3,TGTGCCAGCAGCATGTATGACAGGGGTGGGTATTTT,CASSMYDRGGYF
NA,TRBD1,TRBV6-5,TRBJ1-2,TGTGCCAGCAGTTACAGGGGGACAGGGGGCGCGGGCTACACCTTC,CASSYRGTGGAGYTF
NA,NA,TRBV2,TRBJ1-5,TGTGCCAGCAGTGAACGTCAGGGGCTTCATCAGCCCCAGCATTTT,CASSERQGLHQPQHF
few,NA,TRBV19,TRBJ2-7,TGTGCCAGTAGTAAGCTCACAGGGTCCTACGAGCAGTACTTC,CASSKLTGSYEQYF
NA,TRBD2,TRBV19,TRBJ2-1,TGTGCCAGTCGTGGGGAGATGCGGCTAGCGGGCAATGAGCAGTTCTTC,CASRGEMRLAGNEQFF
few,TRBD1,TRBV5-1,TRBJ2-6,TGCGCCAGCAGCTTTTCGGGACAGGCAAGCTCTGGGGCCAACGTCCTGACTTTC,CASSFSGQASSGANVLTF
NA,NA,TRBV7-2,TRBJ1-2,TGTGCCAGCAGCGCGGGGGGGTTAGCTAACTATGGCTACACCTTC,CASSAGGLANYGYTF
NA,TRBD1,TRBV28,TRBJ1-2,TGTGCCAGCAGCCTACCGGGACAGGGGGTCCACTATGGCTACACCTTC,CASSLPGQGVHYGYTF
few,TRBD1,TRBV11-3,TRBJ2-1,TGTGCCAGCGGAATACAGGGGCTCGGTGAGCAGTTCTTC,CASGIQGLGEQFF
NA,NA,TRBV28,TRBJ2-1,TGTGCCAGCCGGGACTACAATGAGCAGTTCTTC,CASRDYNEQFF
NA,TRBD1,TRBV5-5,TRBJ1-6,TGTGCCAGCAGCTTGGCTCGCACAAGGACAGGAATTAATTCACCCCTCCACTTT,CASSLARTRTGINSPLHF
NA,NA,TRBV5-6,TRBJ1-5,TGTGCCAGCAGCTTGTTTGGCTTCAATCAGCCCCAGCATTTT,CASSLFGFNQPQHF
once,NA,TRBV7-9,TRBJ1-5,TGTTCCAGCAGCTTAGACTATCAGCCCCAGCATTTT,CSSSLDYQPQHF
NA,TRBD1,TRBV7-3,TRBJ1-2,TGTGCCAGCAGCTTAAGAGCGCCTGGGACAGGGGTTAAGTCGGACTATGGCTACACCTTC,CASSLRAPGTGVKSDYGYTF
NA,NA,TRBV11-2,TRBJ2-1,TGTGCCAGCAGCTTCGTACAGGGTGAGCAGTTCTTC,CASSFVQGEQFF
NA,TRBD1,TRBV6-1,TRBJ2-7,TGTGCCAGCAGCTTACAGGGGGCAAGTTACTACGAGCAGTACTTC,CASSLQGASYYEQYF
few,TRBD1,TRBV6-5,TRBJ1-2,TGTGCCAGCAGAGGACAGGGGAACTATGGCTACACCTTC,CASRGQGNYGYTF
NA,TRBD1,TRBV25-1,TRBJ2-6,TGTGCCAGCAGTGAGGGACAGGGATCTTGGTCTGGGGCCAACGTCCTGACTTTC,CASSEGQGSWSGANVLTF
NA,NA,TRBV9,TRBJ2-7,TGTGCCAGCAGCTCCGGGACTGCTCCGCGGGAGCAGTACTTC,CASSSGTAPREQYF
few,NA,TRBV7-2,TRBJ2-7,TGTGCCAGCAGCCCCCGCGCTCAGGGCTACGAGCAGTACTTC,CASSPRAQGYEQYF
NA,NA,TRBV15,TRBJ2-5,TGTGCCACCAGCAGAGAGGGAGCCCAAGAGACCCAGTACTTC,CATSREGAQETQYF
once,NA,TRBV5-1,TRBJ1-3,TGCGCCAGCAGCCAGACAGGAGCTGGAAACACCATATATTTT,CASSQTGAGNTIYF
NA,TRBD1,TRBV18,TRBJ1-1,TGTGCCAGCTCACCACTGGACAGGGTTTCGAACACTGAAGCTTTCTTT,CASSPLDRVSNTEAFF
NA,NA,TRBV19,TRBJ2-4,TGTGCCAGTAGTATAGATCGAGGCGGCGATCTAGCCAAAAACATTCAGTACTTC,CASSIDRGGDLAKNIQYF
NA,TRBD1,TRBV7-7,TRBJ2-3,TGTGCTAGCAGTCTCGGACAGGGCACAGATACGCAGTATTTT,CASSLGQGTDTQYF
NA,NA,TRBV6-5,TRBJ1-2,TGTGCCAGCAGTGTGGCCGCTAACTATGGCTACACCTTC,CASSVAANYGYTF
few,TRBD2,TRBV9,TRBJ2-4,TGTGCCAGCAGCGATAGCGGGGGGGCGACCAAAAACAGTCAGTACTTC,CASSDSGGATKNSQYF
NA,NA,TRBV21-1,TRBJ1-2,TGTGCCAGCATCGACAGGAACTATGGCTACACCTTC,CASIDRNYGYTF
NA,NA,TRBV6-5,TRBJ2-3,TGTGCCAGCAGATACAGGGAGCCAGATACGCAGTATTTT,CASRYREPDTQYF
NA,NA,TRBV19,TRBJ2-7,TGTGCCAGTAGTATTGCAGGCCACGAGTACGAGCAGTACTTC,CASSIAGHEYEQYF
NA,NA,TRBV19,TRBJ1-5,TGTGCCAGTAGGAGATGGGGGGGCGATAGCAATCAGCCCCAGCATTTT,CASRRWGGDSNQPQHF
NA,NA,TRBV9,TRBJ2-3,TGTGCCAGCAGCGTAGCTTTTCCAGATACGCAGTATTTT,CASSVAFPDTQYF
NA,TRBD2,TRBV4-2,TRBJ2-3,TGTGCCAGCAGCCAACCGCTAGCGGGGGCCACAGATACGCAGTATTTT,CASSQPLAGATDTQYF
NA,NA,TRBV5-4,TRBJ2-7,TGTGCCAGCAGCCCCAGGGGCCATAATCCCTACGAGCAGTACTTC,CASSPRGHNPYEQYF
NA,NA,TRBV2,TRBJ2-2,TGTGCCAGCAGTGAAGTCGGTACGGAGTTTAACACCGGGGAGCTGTTTTTT,CASSEVGTEFNTGELFF
NA,TRBD2,TRBV28,TRBJ2-3,TGTGCCAGCAGTTCCCTGCCGGGACTAGCGGGGGATACGCAGTATTTT,CASSSLPGLAGDTQYF
NA,NA,TRBV12-5,TRBJ2-5,TGTGCTACCTCCTCTGGGTCGGGGAGAGGAGAGACCCAGTACTTC,CATSSGSGRGETQYF
NA,NA,TRBV7-9,TRBJ2-2,TGTGCCAGCAGCTTAGAGGGGCGGCCAGGGGAGAGCATGCCCGGGGAGCTGTTTTTT,CASSLEGRPGESMPGELFF
NA,NA,TRBV25-1,TRBJ2-1,TGTGCCAGCAGTGCAGGTGGGGGTGGAGGGTCAAACAACAATGAGCAGTTCTTC,CASSAGGGGGSNNNEQFF
few,TRBD2,TRBV5-1,TRBJ2-3,TGCGCCAGCAGCTTGGGGGGACTAGCGGGGGGCGTAGGAGATACGCAGTATTTT,CASSLGGLAGGVGDTQYF
NA,NA,TRBV7-2,TRBJ1-6,TGTGCCAGCAGCTCCTCCGGGTATTCACCCCTCCACTTT,CASSSSGYSPLHF
NA,NA,TRBV5-1,TRBJ2-2,TGCGCCAGCAGCTTGGGGACCGGAGGGACCGGGGAGCTGTTTTTT,CASSLGTGGTGELFF
NA,NA,TRBV19,TRBJ2-7,TGTGCCAGTAGTATTCGGTCCTACGAGCAGTACTTC,CASSIRSYEQYF
NA,NA,TRBV7-2,TRBJ1-5,TGTGCCAGCAGCTCCTCCTACAGATCGAATCAGCCCCAGCATTTT,CASSSSYRSNQPQHF
NA,TRBD2,TRBV4-1,TRBJ2-7,TGCGCCAGCAGCCAAGGACTAGCGGATTCCTACGAGCAGTACTTC,CASSQGLADSYEQYF
NA,TRBD1,TRBV7-9,TRBJ1-6,TGTGCCAGCAGCTCTCCACTTCAGGGGGCTTCCTCACCCCTCCACTTT,CASSSPLQGASSPLHF
NA,NA,TRBV7-3,TRBJ2-3,TGTGCCAGCAGCTTATTGGGGGCCACAGATACGCAGTATTTT,CASSLLGATDTQYF
NA,TRBD1,TRBV6-5,TRBJ1-2,TGTGCCAGCAGTTATAGGGGACAGGGGGCGTATGGCTACACCTTC,CASSYRGQGAYGYTF
NA,NA,TRBV15,TRBJ1-4,TGTGCCACCAGCAGAGTTCTACAGTCAACTAATGAAAAACTGTTTTTT,CATSRVLQSTNEKLFF